The next 5 T cell receptor beta chains were all read from a single sample in a study of T cells expressing NK-cell markers. From the 5' RACE reads, TCRdb lists one entry per CDR3 protein and no DNA. The sample holds 400,000 to 500,000 distinct CDR3 sequences. The sample taken for sequencing was blood T cells: a sorted CD56 or NKG2C T cell subset, CD4+ or CD8+ T cells, or bulk PBMC T cells (not recorded which). The receptors were gathered from a woman between 18 and 75 years old in good health.

CDR3: CSARGGLGDYNEQFF. The J gene is TRBJ2-1, the V gene TRBV20-1; the D call of TRBD2 rests on TCRdb alone, since no DNA is present to check it. Per the germline V gene, CDR1 is DFQATT and CDR2 is SNEGSKA (reference sequence). The CDR3 consists of 15 residues.

V and J are TRBV7-6 and TRBJ2-1; as DNA is missing, the TRBD1 call by TCRdb cannot be tested. CDR1 is SGHVS and CDR2 is FNYEAQ in the germline V gene. CDR3 length: 16 residues. The CDR3 here is CASSNPTVGRYNEQFF.

The V and J genes are TRBV27 and TRBJ1-1. Germline V CDR1 and CDR2: MNHEY, SMNVEV (reference sequence). The CDR3 is 14 amino acids. CDR3 loop: CASSVRGGVTEAFF.

The J gene is TRBJ1-1, the V gene TRBV27. Germline V lookup: CDR1 MNHEY, CDR2 SMNVEV (reference sequence). The CDR3 has 15 amino acids. The CDR3 reads CASSLGLGVNTEAFF.

This chain links TRBV5-4 with TRBJ2-5; TCRdb's D call of TRBD1 is untestable without DNA. The germline gives CDR1 SGHNT, CDR2 YYREEE (reference sequence). The CDR3 is 15 amino acids. The CDR3 is CASSKGDRAQETQYF.